Following are 20 T cell receptor beta chains from one sample sequenced in a study of OX40 agonist ivuxolimab in advanced cancers. The repertoire was sequenced with immunoSEQ multiplex PCR; TCRdb's copy has only in-frame clones and lacks some. The sample contains roughly 63,000 clones, roughly four fifths of which appear only once. This sample comprised CD4+ or CD8+ T cells sorted from blood, obtained in a trial of the OX40 agonist ivuxolimab. The origin of the receptors is an adult with an advanced solid tumor such as melanoma, head and neck, liver or kidney cancer.

J is TRBJ1-1 and V is TRBV6-5; 7 bases agree with TRBD1. The V gene end was trimmed by 7 bases and the J gene end by 6 bases; junction bases not matched to a gene: 11. In germline, CDR1 is MNHEY, CDR2 SVGAGI. There are 14 residues in the CDR3. The CDR3 nucleotides read TGTGCCAGCAACTCCTACAGGGGAGTCTCTGAAGCTTTCTTT. Translated: CASNSYRGVSEAFF.

The V call is TRBV28, the J call TRBJ2-7; D possibly uses TRBD1 or TRBD2 (5 bases each). Trimming removed 6 bases at V and 3 bases at J, with 18 bases between. Germline-derived CDR1 and CDR2 are MDHEN and SYDVKM. CDR3 length equals 15 residues. The CDR3 bases are TGTGCCAGCAGGGACCGGGACCAAGGCTACTACGAGCAGTACTTC. Amino acids: CASRDRDQGYYEQYF.

The DNA of the CDR3 is TGTGCCATCAGTTTACAGGGGAATTCCTACAATGAGCAGTTCTTC. Protein product: CAISLQGNSYNEQFF. The rearrangement links TRBV10-3 to TRBJ2-1; TRBD1 matches 7 bases. V trimming: 5 bases; J trimming: 1 base; junction bases outside the gene matches: 5. The CDR3 has 15 amino acids. Looked up from germline, CDR1 is ENHRY and CDR2 is SYGVKD.

This chain joins TRBV5-1 and TRBJ2-7; D may be TRBD1 (5 bases). CDR3 length equals 16 residues. Germline loops: CDR1 SGHRS, CDR2 YFSETQ. V was shortened by 4 bases and J by 1 base, with 18 bases between the two germline ends. CDR3 sequence: CASSVTPDKGSYEQYF. CDR3 in DNA: TGCGCCAGCAGCGTAACTCCGGACAAGGGGTCCTACGAGCAGTACTTC.

This clone was observed once. The gene calls are TRBV7-3 and TRBJ2-1; a weak D match, TRBD2 (5 bases). Germline-derived CDR1 and CDR2 are SGHTA and FQGTGA. V lost 3 bases and J lost 6, with 9 bases in between. This CDR3 has 13 residues. Written as DNA, the CDR3 is TGTGCCAGCAGCTTTGCCGAGGGCAATGAGCAGTTCTTC. Encoded protein: CASSFAEGNEQFF. Filled out from reference TRBV7-3 and TRBJ2-1, the complete variable domain reads GAGVSQTPSNKVTEKGKYVELRCDPISGHTALYWYRQSLGQGPEFLIYFQGTGAADDSGLPNDRFFAVRPEGSVSTLKIQRTERGDSAVYLCASSFAEGNEQFFGPGTRLTVL.

This chain joins TRBV27 and TRBJ2-7; TRBD2 agrees at 9 bases. V was pared by 3 bases and J by 2 bases, with 5 bases of the junction left unmatched. The CDR3 is made up of 15 amino acids. Looked up from germline, CDR1 is MNHEY and CDR2 is SMNVEV (reference sequence). The CDR3: CASSFELAGTYEQYF. DNA of the CDR3: TGTGCCAGCAGTTTTGAGCTAGCGGGAACCTACGAGCAGTACTTC.

The chain recombines TRBV4-1 with TRBJ1-2; the match to TRBD1 covers 7 bases. Germline assignment: CDR1 MGHRA and CDR2 YSYEKL. The CDR3 consists of 14 residues. V was pared by 1 base and J by 4 bases, with 3 bases of the junction left unmatched. CDR3 sequence: CASSQGGQTYGYTF. CDR3 nucleotide sequence: TGCGCCAGCAGCCAAGGGGGACAGACCTATGGCTACACCTTC.

The chain recombines TRBV6-5 with TRBJ1-2; 10 positions agree with TRBD1. The V gene's germline CDR1 is MNHEY and CDR2 SVGAGI. The CDR3 length is 13 residues. V lost 6 bases to trimming and J lost 8 bases; unmatched junction nucleotides: 6. The CDR3 reads CASRRQTGGGYTF. For the CDR3, the DNA is TGTGCCAGCAGACGCCAGACAGGGGGCGGCTACACCTTC.

This clone was seen only once. The chain employs TRBV9 and TRBJ2-7, with 10 bases that match TRBD1. The CDR3 is made up of 15 amino acids. The V gene's germline CDR1 is SGDLS and CDR2 YYNGEE. After removal of 3 bases from V and 3 bases from J, the junction contained 6 bases not matched to a gene. The CDR3 DNA reads TGTGCCAGCAGCGAAGGGACAGGGGTCCTCTACGAGCAGTACTTC. Translating it yields CASSEGTGVLYEQYF.

The rearrangement uses TRBV12-5 and TRBJ1-2; D might be TRBD1 (5 bases). V gave up 1 base and J gave up 0 bases, with 12 bases separating them. The CDR3 has 16 amino acids. Germline V gene lookup returns CDR1 LGHNT and CDR2 FRNRAP. The CDR3 bases are TGTGCTAGTGGTTTGGCAGTGGGGGACGCTAACTATGGCTACACCTTC. Its protein product is CASGLAVGDANYGYTF. The full variable domain, in which reference TRBV12-5 and TRBJ1-2 provide the parts outside the CDR3, is DARVTQTPRHKVTEMGQEVTMRCQPILGHNTVFWYRQTMMQGLELLAYFRNRAPLDDSGMPKDRFSAEMPDATLATLKIQPSEPRDSAVYFCASGLAVGDANYGYTFGSGTRLTVV.

This clone was counted between two and nine times. The chain joins TRBV21-1 to TRBJ2-7. TRBV21-1 is labeled a pseudogene. The CDR3 length is 16 residues. The CDR3 nucleotides read TGTGCCAGCACCTCAAGGTGGTGTCAGGGACCGTACGAGCAGTACTTC. Protein: CASTSRWCQGPYEQYF.

This chain links TRBV19 with TRBJ2-5; no firm D call. Between the trimmed V and J ends, which lost 1 base and 5 bases, there was a span of 14 bases. The CDR3 has 15 residues. CDR1 LNHDA and CDR2 SQIVND come from the germline V gene (reference sequence). As DNA, the CDR3 is TGTGCCAGTAGTATAGGCCCCGGGTCTCCCGAGACCCAGTACTTC. Protein sequence: CASSIGPGSPETQYF.

V and J are TRBV2 and TRBJ2-5; 7 bases line up with TRBD1. This CDR3 has 14 amino acids. CDR1 SNHLY and CDR2 FYNNEI come from the germline V gene. The trim removed 5 bases at V and 2 bases at J, leaving 5 bases unmatched. The CDR3: CASSPRTGQETQYF. In DNA form, the CDR3 reads TGTGCCAGCAGTCCCAGGACAGGTCAAGAGACCCAGTACTTC.

The V and J genes are TRBV11-1 and TRBJ2-5; tentatively, D is TRBD1 (6 bases). From germline, CDR1 is SGHAT and CDR2 FQDESV (reference sequence). The CDR3 is made up of 14 amino acids. V was pared by 5 bases and J by 5 bases, with 15 bases between. The CDR3 nucleotides are TGTGCCAGCAGCCAGGGGACCAATGGGGAGACCCAGTACTTC. Encoded protein: CASSQGTNGETQYF.

The rearrangement joins TRBV11-3 to TRBJ1-1; no definite D call. This CDR3 has 12 residues. Germline loops: CDR1 SGHNT, CDR2 YENEEA. Trimming pared 4 bases from V and 11 bases from J, leaving 14 bases between. The CDR3 reads CASSYKPNWAFF. In nucleotides, the CDR3 is TGTGCCAGCAGCTACAAGCCAAATTGGGCTTTCTTT.

V and J are TRBV4-3 and TRBJ1-3, with D perhaps matching TRBD1 (6 bases). Per the germline V gene, CDR1 is LGHNA and CDR2 is YSLEER. The CDR3 is made up of 18 amino acids. The V end lost 1 base, the J end lost 0 bases, and 16 bases lay between the germline ends. The CDR3 DNA follows: TGCGCCAGCAGCCAAGTGGGGGGCGGCCCCATCTCTGGAAACACCATATATTTT. It yields the protein CASSQVGGGPISGNTIYF.

The chain joins TRBV6-1 to TRBJ1-5; 9 bases line up with TRBD1. Germline lookup yields CDR1 MNHNS and CDR2 SASEGT. CDR3 length equals 16 residues. V lost 3 bases and J lost 7; bases outside the gene matches: 10. The CDR3 loop reads CASSDDWTGAEQPQHF. CDR3 nucleotide sequence: TGTGCCAGCAGTGATGATTGGACAGGGGCGGAACAGCCCCAGCATTTT.

The J gene is TRBJ1-2, the V gene TRBV5-1, with TRBD1 as a possible D gene (6 bases). CDR3 length: 14 residues. V gave up 4 bases and J gave up 8 bases, with 18 bases separating them. Germline V gene lookup returns CDR1 SGHRS and CDR2 YFSETQ. CDR3 loop: CASSLGTNLGGYTF. CDR3 in DNA: TGCGCCAGCAGCCTAGGGACAAACTTAGGCGGCTACACCTTC.

This clone was recorded a few times. The rearrangement uses TRBV19 and TRBJ1-1, with a weak D call TRBD1 (5 bases). The CDR3 consists of 14 residues. V was clipped by 5 bases and J by 1 base, with 11 bases between them. In germline, CDR1 is LNHDA, CDR2 SQIVND (reference sequence). The CDR3 region is CASSGDLENTEAFF. Here the CDR3 DNA reads TGTGCCAGTAGTGGGGACCTAGAGAACACTGAAGCTTTCTTT.

A few counts support this clone. This chain uses TRBV28 with TRBJ2-7; D unclear. CDR3 length: 13 residues. Germline lookup yields CDR1 MDHEN and CDR2 SYDVKM. The V gene lost 6 bases and the J gene lost 4 bases, with 13 bases spanning the gap. Written as DNA, the CDR3 is TGTGCCAGCAGCCCCTCGCACGGGTACGAGCAGTACTTC. This translates into CASSPSHGYEQYF.